At least ten counts were recorded for the clone carrying this TCR beta chain. Its antigen remains unknown. This entry is derived from a study of regulatory T cells in long-lasting Graves disease. J lost 0 bases, V lost 7 bases, and 8 bases had no gene match. CDR1 and CDR2 from the germline V gene are SNHLY and FYNNEI. The CDR3 spans 16 residues. Study outcomes and limitations: TCR diversity was lower in persistent Graves' patients than in newly diagnosed ones. Accuracy may have been reduced by the small sample size.

In building TCR beta libraries, iRepertoire HTBI primers were used together with Arm-PCR of CDR3 regions. TCRdb passed the multiplex PCR reads through MiXCR, listing each CDR3 protein once. The repertoire holds 400,000 or so distinct CDR3 sequences, with less than 25% as singletons. Time point given: persistent/refractory GD, antithyroid drugs over 5 years with positive TRAb. There was RNA extracted from PBMCs, and the TCR library was made from it. The chain recombines TRBV2 with TRBJ2-4; 8 bases are a match to TRBD2. The sequenced sample was peripheral blood mononuclear cells (PBMCs), obtained when the disease was refractory, from a patient treated with antithyroid drugs. This receptor was taken from a female donor with Graves disease. The DNA for the CDR3 is TGTGCCAGCAAAGAACTAGCGGTACTAGCCAAAAACATTCAGTACTTC. Encoded protein: CASKELAVLAKNIQYF. Combining the CDR3 with reference TRBV2 and TRBJ2-4 gives the whole variable domain EPEVTQTPSHQVTQMGQEVILRCVPISNHLYFYWYRQILGQKVEFLVSFYNNEISEKSEIFDDQFSVERPDGSNFTLKIRSTKLEDSAMYFCASKELAVLAKNIQYFGAGTRLSVL.